This T cell receptor beta chain was sequenced for a study of shared clonotypes between healthy human individuals. Points from the study as a whole: It was observed that roughly 5.4% of naive CD4 clonotypes were shared across several donors.

The material for each subset, its genomic DNA, was split evenly across several immunoSEQ plates. In the original workflow: ImmunoSEQ output held junction-only sequences without quality scores, so filtering differed. Clones were read by immunoSEQ multiplex PCR, and TCRdb kept only the in-frame ones, dropping some. The V and J calls and clone size were taken over from that table, and D and trimming were inferred from the DNA. Of 2.3 million or so clones detected, 90% to 95% appear once; the ten largest clones hold around 0.4%. A note on this clone: The antigen remains undetermined.

A CD45RA+ naive subset and a CD45RA-negative memory subset were split from CD4+ cells. CDR3 size: 16 residues. CDR1 and CDR2 from the germline V gene are SGHVS and FNYEAQ. Unmatched junction bases numbered 7, after V lost 2 bases and J lost 4 bases. The sample comprised naive CD4+ T cells from PBMCs. The subset was: CD45RA+ positively selected. This clonotype was obtained from a man between 18 and 35 years old in good health. Some clones in this sample may be carry-over from other donors' samples. V and J are TRBV7-6 and TRBJ2-2; the match to TRBD1 covers 7 bases. The CDR3 nucleotides are TGTGCCAGCAGCTTAAGAGGAGCAGGGGGCACCGGGGAGCTGTTTTTT. This sequence encodes CASSLRGAGGTGELFF.